This TCR beta chain stems from a study of T cells after posttransplantation cyclophosphamide. CDR1 MNHNY and CDR2 SVGAGI come from the germline V gene (reference sequence). The ends were cut back, 2 bases at V and 0 bases at J, with 11 bases in the middle. This CDR3 spans 15 amino acids. This clone was observed a few times. Its target is not known. Broader study findings: Tissue-infiltrating T cells from skin or gut overlapped little with blood T cells. After PTCy, TRB diversity resembled that of CNI/methotrexate controls.

TCRdb's table, derived via immunoSEQ multiplex PCR, lists solely in-frame clones and lacks some. Singletons are absent from the sample, which has tens of thousands of clones. The related graft donor's blood sample was taken on the day of bone marrow donation. The sequencing input was PBMCs. The chain is built from TRBV6-6 and TRBJ2-7, with TRBD2 as a possible D gene (5 bases). The receptor was derived from a middle-aged man in good health, CMV-negative, and a related stem cell transplant donor. CDR3 DNA sequence: TGTGCCAGCAGTTACGAGAGGGAGAACTCCTACGAGCAGTACTTC. This translates into CASSYERENSYEQYF.